Listed below are T cell receptor beta chains from one sample, sequenced in a study of beta chain features in type 1 diabetes. This table comes from immunoSEQ multiplex PCR, and its TCRdb copy is limited to in-frame clones, with some not included. The repertoire includes under 850,000 clones, 13% of them detected once, and approximately 0.022% sits in the top ten. The sequenced sample was naive CD4+ T cells from blood. The receptors were gathered from a man between 18 and 35 years old with type 1 diabetes. CDR3s include the opening cysteine and the closing phenylalanine or tryptophan. A D gene is named only where the DNA matches it firmly. A row's size may be missing; if present it is once, few, many or a size class.

j_call d_call v_call clone_size cdr3_nt cdr3_aa
TRBJ2-5 NA TRBV5-4 NA TGTGCCAGCAGCCCCTGGGGCAGGGAGACCCAGTACTTC CASSPWGRETQYF
TRBJ1-2 NA TRBV4-1 few TGCGCCAGCAGCCAACACCGGGCCAGGGAGGAATATGGCTACACCTTC CASSQHRAREEYGYTF
TRBJ1-1 TRBD1 TRBV5-1 few TGCGCCAGCAGTCAAAGCCGGGACAGGTTTTATACTGAAGCTTTCTTT CASSQSRDRFYTEAFF
TRBJ1-1 NA TRBV14 few TGTGCCAGCAGCCAAGTCCGGGTCGAAGCTTTCTTT CASSQVRVEAFF
TRBJ2-6 TRBD1 TRBV7-8 few TGTGCCAGCAGCTTTGTCGGACAGGGCATCTCTGGGGCCAACGTCCTGACTTTC CASSFVGQGISGANVLTF
TRBJ2-7 NA TRBV30 NA TGTGCCTGGAGCTTTGGGGGCCCCGAGCAGTACTTC CAWSFGGPEQYF
TRBJ2-2 TRBD1 TRBV29-1 NA TGCAGCGTGGGACAGGGGTTCTCAACCGCGAACACCGGGGAGCTGTTTTTT CSVGQGFSTANTGELFF
TRBJ2-1 NA TRBV19 few TGTGCCAGTAGTCCTCAGGGGACCAGAACCAATGAGCAGTTCTTC CASSPQGTRTNEQFF
TRBJ1-1 NA TRBV7-6 few TGTGCCAGCACCCCTGGGGGGGCCCACACTGAAGCTTTCTTT CASTPGGAHTEAFF
TRBJ1-4 NA TRBV28 NA TGTGCCAGTAGAACACAGCCTAGGGGTGAAAAACTGTTTTTT CASRTQPRGEKLFF
TRBJ1-1 NA TRBV5-1 few TGCGCCAGCAGCGCGGGAGGAGACACTGAAGCTTTCTTT CASSAGGDTEAFF
TRBJ2-5 TRBD2 TRBV19 NA TGTGCCAGTAGTATCGGACTAGTGGAGACCCAGTACTTC CASSIGLVETQYF
TRBJ1-2 TRBD1 TRBV5-4 few TGTGCCAGCAGCTCTGGACAGGGGACATATGGCTACACCTTC CASSSGQGTYGYTF
TRBJ2-1 TRBD1 TRBV10-2 NA TGCGCCAGCAGACAGGGGGCAAACAATGAGCAGTTCTTC CASRQGANNEQFF
TRBJ1-5 NA TRBV18 few TGTGCCAGCTCACCAACAGGGTCTCAGCCCCAGCATTTT CASSPTGSQPQHF
TRBJ2-7 NA TRBV6-5 few TGTGCCAGCAGTTCGGGGGACATTACCTACGAGCAGTACTTC CASSSGDITYEQYF
TRBJ2-5 NA TRBV7-8 NA TGTGCCAGCAGCTTAGCGACGGTGGGGGCCCAGTACTTC CASSLATVGAQYF
TRBJ1-2 TRBD1 TRBV28 NA TGTGCCAGCAGACCGGGACAGGGAATCGGCTACACCTTC CASRPGQGIGYTF
TRBJ1-2 NA TRBV30 NA TGTGCCTGGCAATCCACAGGGCTCCATGGCTACACCTTC CAWQSTGLHGYTF
TRBJ1-1 NA TRBV5-6 few TGTGCCAGCAGCTTCGTCAGCATGAACACTGAAGCTTTCTTT CASSFVSMNTEAFF
TRBJ1-1 NA TRBV6-5 NA TGTGCCAGCAGTTACGACGGGGAGAGAAGTGGTACTGAAGCTTTCTTT CASSYDGERSGTEAFF
TRBJ1-2 NA TRBV7-8 few TGTGCCAGCAGCTTAGTGAGGGATAACTATGGCTACACCTTC CASSLVRDNYGYTF
TRBJ1-1 NA TRBV10-3 few TGTGCCATCAGTGAGCTGAACACTGAAGCTTTCTTT CAISELNTEAFF
TRBJ2-7 TRBD1 TRBV5-6 few TGTGCCAGCAGGATGGGACAGGGGTCCTACGAGCAGTACTTC CASRMGQGSYEQYF
TRBJ2-7 TRBD1 TRBV29-1 few TGCAGCGTCGCCGGGACAGGGGGCTACGAGCAGTACTTC CSVAGTGGYEQYF
TRBJ2-7 NA TRBV7-2 NA TGTGCCAGCAGCTGGGGGCTGCAGGGTTCTTACGAGCAGTACTTC CASSWGLQGSYEQYF
TRBJ2-3 TRBD2 TRBV10-3 few TGTGCCATCAGTGCTAGCGGGGGCAACACAGATACGCAGTATTTT CAISASGGNTDTQYF
TRBJ1-1 TRBD1 TRBV28 few TGTGCCAGCAGGCTAGACAGGGAGAACACTGAAGCTTTCTTT CASRLDRENTEAFF
TRBJ1-2 NA TRBV19 NA TGTGCCAGTAGTACCCGCAATGGACAGAACTATGGCTACACCTTC CASSTRNGQNYGYTF